A single sample gave rise to the 20 T cell receptor beta chains below, sequenced in a study of T cell changes during pregnancy in multiple sclerosis. TCRdb keeps only in-frame clones here, not all; method: immunoSEQ multiplex PCR. The sample includes some 57,000 clones, 91% seen only once; the top ten take about 0.49%. The sequenced sample was CD4+ T cells from peripheral blood mononuclear cells, obtained after pregnancy. These receptors all come from a female donor in good health, enrolled as a control in a pregnancy study.

This chain connects TRBV19 to TRBJ2-3; D perhaps matches TRBD1 (5 bases). Germline CDR1 is LNHDA and CDR2 is SQIVND (reference sequence). Trimming took off 1 base at V and 1 base at J, with 9 bases between the two ends. This CDR3 has 15 amino acids. The CDR3 is CASSIGAGRTDTQYF. DNA for the CDR3: TGTGCCAGTAGTATAGGGGCAGGGCGCACAGATACGCAGTATTTT.

The rearrangement uses TRBV5-1 and TRBJ2-1, with D possibly matching TRBD1 (5 bases). CDR1 is SGHRS and CDR2 is YFSETQ in the germline V gene. The CDR3 is made up of 13 amino acids. The germline V and J ends were trimmed by 2 bases and 9 bases, with 12 bases remaining between them. CDR3 amino acids: CASSLQAAAEQFF. CDR3 DNA: TGCGCCAGCAGCTTACAGGCGGCCGCTGAGCAGTTCTTC.

The gene calls are TRBV18 and TRBJ1-2; the D gene is possibly TRBD1 (5 bases). Germline V gene lookup returns CDR1 KGHSH and CDR2 LQKENI. Trimming removed 0 bases from V and 8 bases from J, with 10 bases in between. CDR3 length: 13 amino acids. In DNA, the CDR3 is TGTGCCAGCTCACCACCGGAGGGGTACGGCTACACCTTC. Its protein is CASSPPEGYGYTF.

The V gene is TRBV2, the J gene TRBJ2-7; 10 bases fit TRBD1. The CDR3 has 17 amino acids. V shed 2 bases, J shed 4 bases, and the junction held 11 bases outside the gene matches. CDR1 SNHLY and CDR2 FYNNEI come from the germline V gene. The CDR3 bases are TGTGCCAGCAGTGAAAAATATCCGGGACAGGGGAGGTACGAGCAGTACTTC. This encodes CASSEKYPGQGRYEQYF.

This chain uses TRBV9 with TRBJ2-3, with a weak D call TRBD1 (6 bases). Germline CDR1 and CDR2: SGDLS and YYNGEE. The V end lost 6 bases, the J end lost 6 bases, and 17 bases lay between the germline ends. The CDR3 totals 14 residues. CDR3 sequence reads: CASKTGSSGDTQYF. The CDR3 DNA reads TGTGCCAGCAAGACAGGCTCTTCTGGGGATACGCAGTATTTT.

The chain couples TRBV28 to TRBJ1-2; 7 nucleotides align to TRBD1. V gave up 6 bases and J gave up 1 base; unmatched junction bases: 8. In germline, CDR1 is MDHEN, CDR2 SYDVKM. The length of the CDR3 is 15 residues. CDR3 protein: CASSHRAGGNYGYTF. Here the CDR3 DNA reads TGTGCCAGCAGCCACAGGGCAGGGGGTAACTATGGCTACACCTTC.

The rearrangement links TRBV9 to TRBJ2-3; the match to TRBD1 covers 8 bases. J was trimmed by 0 bases and V by 7 bases; bases with no gene match: 4. The CDR3 loop spans 14 amino acids. The germline V gene has CDR1 SGDLS and CDR2 YYNGEE. The CDR3 region has the DNA TGTGCCAGCGGGTACAGGGGGAGCACAGATACGCAGTATTTT. It translates to CASGYRGSTDTQYF.

The V and J genes are TRBV9 and TRBJ2-3; 9 bases align to TRBD2. The CDR3 is 17 residues long. Trimming took 0 bases from V and 2 from J; bases not matched to a gene: 7. Germline V gene sequence: CDR1 SGDLS, CDR2 YYNGEE. DNA for the CDR3: TGTGCCAGCAGCGTAGATAGCGGGGGCCATTCCACAGATACGCAGTATTTT. Its translation is CASSVDSGGHSTDTQYF.

This sequence joins TRBV4-1 and TRBJ2-1; 7 bases match TRBD2. V lost 2 bases and J lost 5; bases outside the gene matches: 6. There are 15 residues in the CDR3. Germline-derived CDR1 and CDR2 are MGHRA and YSYEKL. The CDR3 coding sequence is TGCGCCAGCAGCCAATGGGGGGGTCGACACAATGAGCAGTTCTTC. This gives the protein CASSQWGGRHNEQFF.

V is TRBV10-3 and J is TRBJ1-1; 7 bases match TRBD1. The CDR3 length is 14 residues. Germline V CDR1 and CDR2: ENHRY, SYGVKD. V lost 6 bases, J lost 1 base, and 5 bases stayed unmatched. The CDR3 loop reads CAIRWDRENTEAFF. CDR3 nucleotides: TGTGCCATCAGATGGGACAGAGAGAACACTGAAGCTTTCTTT.

The chain links TRBV18 to TRBJ1-5, with D possibly TRBD1 on 5 matching bases. Trimming took off 3 bases at V and 2 bases at J, with 8 bases between the two ends. The CDR3 is 14 amino acids. In germline, CDR1 is KGHSH, CDR2 LQKENI. CDR3 loop: CASSPGGGNQPQHF. CDR3 nucleotides: TGTGCCAGCTCACCGGGGGGGGGCAATCAGCCCCAGCATTTT.

The rearrangement joins TRBV19 to TRBJ2-3, with TRBD1 identical over 7 bases. This CDR3 region has 15 residues. CDR1 is LNHDA and CDR2 is SQIVND in the germline V gene (reference sequence). V lost 1 base and J lost 1; bases outside the gene matches: 2. CDR3: CASSIGDRGTDTQYF. As DNA, the CDR3 is TGTGCCAGTAGTATAGGGGACAGAGGCACAGATACGCAGTATTTT.

This sequence joins TRBV11-3 and TRBJ2-1; D is perhaps TRBD2 (5 bases). The CDR3 loop spans 15 amino acids. Trimming removed 5 bases at V and 1 base at J, with 12 bases between. Per the germline V gene, CDR1 is SGHNT and CDR2 is YENEEA. The CDR3 bases are TGTGCCAGCAGCCCCGCCGGGGAATCCTACAATGAGCAGTTCTTC. As protein: CASSPAGESYNEQFF.

This chain joins TRBV9 and TRBJ1-2, with TRBD1 matching over 9 bases. V trimming: 0 bases; J trimming: 1 base; junction bases outside the gene matches: 13. Germline V lookup: CDR1 SGDLS, CDR2 YYNGEE. The CDR3 is 19 residues long. CDR3 region: CASSVAGGQGESFNYGYTF. CDR3 nucleotide sequence: TGTGCCAGCAGCGTAGCCGGGGGACAGGGAGAGTCATTTAACTATGGCTACACCTTC.

CDR3 in amino acids: CASSVGRDRFYEQYF. The CDR3 DNA reads TGTGCCAGCAGCGTGGGGCGCGACAGATTCTACGAGCAGTACTTC. The rearrangement uses TRBV5-4 and TRBJ2-7; D is perhaps TRBD1 (5 bases). The V end was cut by 4 bases, the J end by 3 bases, with 17 bases between. Germline V gene lookup returns CDR1 SGHNT and CDR2 YYREEE (reference sequence). This CDR3 region has 15 residues.

This sequence joins TRBV7-2 and TRBJ1-5; D unresolved. The CDR3 is 12 amino acids. V was shortened by 3 bases and J by 6 bases, with 6 bases between the two germline ends. Germline lookup yields CDR1 SGHTA and CDR2 FQGNSA. Here the CDR3 DNA reads TGTGCCAGCAGCTTCCTTATTCAGCCCCAGCATTTT. Its protein product is CASSFLIQPQHF.

The count of this clone is one. CDR3 amino acids: CASSVQAGPTYEQYF. The CDR3 DNA reads as TGTGCCAGCAGTGTCCAAGCGGGGCCAACCTACGAGCAGTACTTC. The J gene is TRBJ2-7, the V gene TRBV6-1; 7 bases are a match to TRBD2. This CDR3 has 15 amino acids. Germline CDR1 and CDR2: MNHNS and SASEGT. V trimming: 4 bases; J trimming: 2 bases; junction bases outside the gene matches: 8.

The chain joins TRBV19 to TRBJ2-7, with D tentatively TRBD1 (5 bases). The CDR3 spans 14 residues. Germline CDR1 LNHDA, CDR2 SQIVND (reference sequence). Trimming cost V 1 base and J 5 bases, with 12 bases left between them. CDR3 region: CASSIGARVNEQYF. The CDR3 region has the DNA TGTGCCAGTAGTATAGGGGCCAGGGTAAACGAGCAGTACTTC.

This chain joins TRBV7-9 and TRBJ1-1; 7 bases line up with TRBD1. The germline gives CDR1 SEHNR, CDR2 FQNEAQ (reference sequence). The ends lost 6 bases at V and 4 bases at J; junction bases unmatched: 11. The CDR3 has 15 amino acids. The CDR3 protein is CASSPPRGVSTEAFF. Here the CDR3 DNA reads TGTGCCAGCAGTCCCCCCAGGGGGGTGAGCACTGAAGCTTTCTTT.

This clone was observed a handful of times. The chain joins TRBV30 to TRBJ1-1, with D perhaps TRBD1 (6 bases). The germline CDR1 and CDR2 sequences are GTSNPN and SVGIG (reference sequence). Trimming left V 2 bases short and J 4 bases short, with 14 bases between. There are 14 residues in the CDR3. CDR3 sequence: CAWSLTTGLTEAFF. In DNA form, the CDR3 reads TGTGCCTGGAGTTTAACGACAGGCCTCACTGAAGCTTTCTTT.